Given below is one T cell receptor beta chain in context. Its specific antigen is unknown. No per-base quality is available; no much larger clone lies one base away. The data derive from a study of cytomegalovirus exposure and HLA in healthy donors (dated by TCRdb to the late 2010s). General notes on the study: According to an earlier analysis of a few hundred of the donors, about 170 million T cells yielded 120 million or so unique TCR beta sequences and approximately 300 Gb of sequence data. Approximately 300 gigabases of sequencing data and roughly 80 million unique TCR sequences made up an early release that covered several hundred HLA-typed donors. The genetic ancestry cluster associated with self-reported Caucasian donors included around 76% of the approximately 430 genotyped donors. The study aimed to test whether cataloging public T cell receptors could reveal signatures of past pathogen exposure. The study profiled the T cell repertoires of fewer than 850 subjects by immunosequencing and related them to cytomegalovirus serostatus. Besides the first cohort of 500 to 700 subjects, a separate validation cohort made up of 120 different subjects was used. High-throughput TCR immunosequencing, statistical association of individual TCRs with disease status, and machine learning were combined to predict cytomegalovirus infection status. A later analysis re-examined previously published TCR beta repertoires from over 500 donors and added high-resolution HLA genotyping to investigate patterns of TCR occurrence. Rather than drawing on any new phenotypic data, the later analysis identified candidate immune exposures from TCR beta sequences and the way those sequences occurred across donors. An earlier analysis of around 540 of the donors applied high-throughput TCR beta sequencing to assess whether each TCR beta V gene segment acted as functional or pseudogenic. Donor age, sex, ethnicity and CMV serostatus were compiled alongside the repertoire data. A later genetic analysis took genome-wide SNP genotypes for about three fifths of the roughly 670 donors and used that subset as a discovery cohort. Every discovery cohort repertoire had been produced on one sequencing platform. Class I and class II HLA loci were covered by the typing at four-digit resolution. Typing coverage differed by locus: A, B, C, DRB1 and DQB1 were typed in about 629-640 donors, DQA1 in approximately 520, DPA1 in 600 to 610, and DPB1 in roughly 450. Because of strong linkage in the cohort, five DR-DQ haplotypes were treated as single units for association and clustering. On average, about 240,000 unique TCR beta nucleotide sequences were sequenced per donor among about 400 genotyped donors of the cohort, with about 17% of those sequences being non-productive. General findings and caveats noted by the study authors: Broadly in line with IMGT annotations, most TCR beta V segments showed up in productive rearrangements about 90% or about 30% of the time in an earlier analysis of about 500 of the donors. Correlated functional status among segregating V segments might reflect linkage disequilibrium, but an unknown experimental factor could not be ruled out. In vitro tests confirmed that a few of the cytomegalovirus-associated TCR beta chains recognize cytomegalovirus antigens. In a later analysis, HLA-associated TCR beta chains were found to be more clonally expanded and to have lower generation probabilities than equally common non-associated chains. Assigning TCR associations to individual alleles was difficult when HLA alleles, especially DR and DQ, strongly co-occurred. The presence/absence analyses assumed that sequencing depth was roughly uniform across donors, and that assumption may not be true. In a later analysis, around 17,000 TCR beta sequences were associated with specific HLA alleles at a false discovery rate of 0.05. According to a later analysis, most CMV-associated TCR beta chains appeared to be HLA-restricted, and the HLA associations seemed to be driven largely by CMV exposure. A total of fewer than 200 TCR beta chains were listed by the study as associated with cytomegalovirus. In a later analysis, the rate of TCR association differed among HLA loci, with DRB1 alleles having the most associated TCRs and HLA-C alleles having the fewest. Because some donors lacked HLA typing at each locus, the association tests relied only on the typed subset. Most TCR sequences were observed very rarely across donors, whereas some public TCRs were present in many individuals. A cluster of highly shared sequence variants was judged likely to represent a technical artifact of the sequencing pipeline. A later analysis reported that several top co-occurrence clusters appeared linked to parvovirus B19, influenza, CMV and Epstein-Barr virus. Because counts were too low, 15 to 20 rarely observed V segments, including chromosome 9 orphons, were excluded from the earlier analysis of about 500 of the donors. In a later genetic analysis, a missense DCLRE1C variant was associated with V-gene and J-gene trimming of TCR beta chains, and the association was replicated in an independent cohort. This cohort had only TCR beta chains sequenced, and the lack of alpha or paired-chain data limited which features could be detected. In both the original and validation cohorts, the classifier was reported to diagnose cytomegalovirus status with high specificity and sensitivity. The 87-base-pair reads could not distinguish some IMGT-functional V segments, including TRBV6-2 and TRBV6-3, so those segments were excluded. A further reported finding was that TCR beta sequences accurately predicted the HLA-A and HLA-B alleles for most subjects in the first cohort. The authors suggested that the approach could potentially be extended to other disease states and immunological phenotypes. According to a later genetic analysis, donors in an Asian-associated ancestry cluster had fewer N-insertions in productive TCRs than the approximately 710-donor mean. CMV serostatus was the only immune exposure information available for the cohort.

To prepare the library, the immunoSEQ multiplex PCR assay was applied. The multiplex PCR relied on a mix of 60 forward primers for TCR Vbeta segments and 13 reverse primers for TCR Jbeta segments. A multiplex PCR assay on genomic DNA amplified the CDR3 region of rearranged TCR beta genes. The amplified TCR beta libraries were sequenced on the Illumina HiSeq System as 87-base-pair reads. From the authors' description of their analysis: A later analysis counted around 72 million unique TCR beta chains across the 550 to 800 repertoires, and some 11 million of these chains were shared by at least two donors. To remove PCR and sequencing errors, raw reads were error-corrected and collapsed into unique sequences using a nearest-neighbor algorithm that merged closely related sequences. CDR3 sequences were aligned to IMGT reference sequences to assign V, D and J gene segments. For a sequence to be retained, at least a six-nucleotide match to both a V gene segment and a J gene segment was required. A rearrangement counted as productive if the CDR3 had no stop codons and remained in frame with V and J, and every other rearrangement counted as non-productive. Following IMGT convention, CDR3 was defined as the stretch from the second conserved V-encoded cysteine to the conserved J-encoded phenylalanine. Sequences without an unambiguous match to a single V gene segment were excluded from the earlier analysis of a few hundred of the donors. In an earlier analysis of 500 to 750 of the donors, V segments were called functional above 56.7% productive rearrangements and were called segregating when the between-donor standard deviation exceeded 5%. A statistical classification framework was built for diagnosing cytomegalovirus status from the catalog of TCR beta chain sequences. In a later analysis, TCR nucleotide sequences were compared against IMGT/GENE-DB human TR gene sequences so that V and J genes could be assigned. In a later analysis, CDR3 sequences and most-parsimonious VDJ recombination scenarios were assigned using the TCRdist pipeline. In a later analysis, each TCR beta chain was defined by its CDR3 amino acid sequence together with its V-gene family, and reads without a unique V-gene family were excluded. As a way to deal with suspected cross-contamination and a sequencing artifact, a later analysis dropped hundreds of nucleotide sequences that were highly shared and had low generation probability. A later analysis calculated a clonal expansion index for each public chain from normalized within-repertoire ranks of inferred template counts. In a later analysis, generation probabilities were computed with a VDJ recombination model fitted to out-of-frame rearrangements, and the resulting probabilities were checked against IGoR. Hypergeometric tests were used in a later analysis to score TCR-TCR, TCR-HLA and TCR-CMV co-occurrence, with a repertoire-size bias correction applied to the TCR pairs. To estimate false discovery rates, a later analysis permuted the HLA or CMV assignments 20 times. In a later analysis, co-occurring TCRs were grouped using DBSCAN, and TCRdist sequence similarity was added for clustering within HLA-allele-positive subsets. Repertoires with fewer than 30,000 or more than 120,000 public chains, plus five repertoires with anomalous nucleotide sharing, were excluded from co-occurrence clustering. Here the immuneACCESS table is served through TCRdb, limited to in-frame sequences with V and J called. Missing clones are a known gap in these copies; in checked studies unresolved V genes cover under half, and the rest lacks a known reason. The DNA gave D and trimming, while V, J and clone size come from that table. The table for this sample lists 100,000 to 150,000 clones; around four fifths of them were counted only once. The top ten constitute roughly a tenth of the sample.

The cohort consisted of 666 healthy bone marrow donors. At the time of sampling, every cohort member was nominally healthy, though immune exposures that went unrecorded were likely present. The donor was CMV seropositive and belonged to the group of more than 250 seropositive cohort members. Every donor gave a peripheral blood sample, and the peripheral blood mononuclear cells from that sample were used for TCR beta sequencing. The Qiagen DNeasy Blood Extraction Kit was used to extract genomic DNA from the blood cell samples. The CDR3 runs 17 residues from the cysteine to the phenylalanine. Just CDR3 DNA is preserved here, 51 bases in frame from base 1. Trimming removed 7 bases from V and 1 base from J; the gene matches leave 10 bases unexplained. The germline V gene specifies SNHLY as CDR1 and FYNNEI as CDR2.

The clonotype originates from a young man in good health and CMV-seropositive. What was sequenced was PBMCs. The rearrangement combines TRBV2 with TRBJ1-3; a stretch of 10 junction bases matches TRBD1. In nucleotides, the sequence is TGTGCCAGCAACATCCGGGACAGGGGAAAATCTGGAAACACCATATATTTT. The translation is CASNIRDRGKSGNTIYF.